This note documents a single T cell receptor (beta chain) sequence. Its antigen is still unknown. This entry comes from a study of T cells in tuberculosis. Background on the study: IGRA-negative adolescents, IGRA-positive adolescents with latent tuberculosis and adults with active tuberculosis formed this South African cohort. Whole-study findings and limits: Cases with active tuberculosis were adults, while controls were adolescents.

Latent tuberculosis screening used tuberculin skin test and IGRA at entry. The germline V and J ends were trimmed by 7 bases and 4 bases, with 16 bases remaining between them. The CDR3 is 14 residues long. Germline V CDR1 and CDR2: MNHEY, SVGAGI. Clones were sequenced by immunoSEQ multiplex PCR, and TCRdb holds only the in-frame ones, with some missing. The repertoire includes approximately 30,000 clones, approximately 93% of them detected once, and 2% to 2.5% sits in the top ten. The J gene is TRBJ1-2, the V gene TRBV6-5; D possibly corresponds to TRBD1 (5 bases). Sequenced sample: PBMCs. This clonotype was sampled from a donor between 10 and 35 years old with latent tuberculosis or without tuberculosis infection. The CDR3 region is CASTQRYRLYGYTF. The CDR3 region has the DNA TGTGCCAGCACCCAAAGGTACAGGCTCTATGGCTACACCTTC.